The 29 T cell receptor beta chains reported below all come from one sample, sequenced in a study of shared T cell receptors in the human thymus. Data came from immunoSEQ multiplex PCR; TCRdb stores just in-frame clones and leaves some out. The sample consists of roughly 700,000 clones, roughly 90% of them appearing once. The same data also contributed to another study, on human thymus T cells.

The material sequenced was thymocytes. Receptors were obtained from a boy in the first two years of life with a congenital heart defect.

This sequence joins TRBV5-1 and TRBJ2-1; 11 bases agree with TRBD1. Germline V gene lookup returns CDR1 SGHRS and CDR2 YFSETQ. After removal of 3 bases from V and 0 bases from J, the junction contained 11 bases not matched to a gene. CDR3 length: 19 residues. In DNA, the CDR3 is TGCGCCAGCAGCTGGGGGACAGGGGGAAACAAGAGCTCCTACAATGAGCAGTTCTTC. Encoded protein: CASSWGTGGNKSSYNEQFF.

For the CDR3, the DNA is TGTGCCAGCAGTTTAGCAGGGGGTAGTGGCTACACCTTC. Translated: CASSLAGGSGYTF. The V gene is TRBV28, the J gene TRBJ1-2; 7 bases map to TRBD1. The trim removed 2 bases at V and 7 bases at J, leaving 4 bases unmatched. CDR3 length equals 13 residues. Germline V CDR1 and CDR2: MDHEN, SYDVKM.

J is TRBJ2-3 and V is TRBV5-6, with D uncertain. Germline CDR1 reads SGHDT; CDR2 reads YYEEEE. V was clipped by 4 bases and J by 7 bases, with 13 bases between them. This CDR3 has 13 amino acids. The CDR3 DNA follows: TGTGCCAGCAGCCCTGAATCTAGGAATACGCAGTATTTT. Its translation is CASSPESRNTQYF.

This chain links TRBV28 with TRBJ1-1; 7 nucleotides line up with TRBD1. J was trimmed by 1 base and V by 9 bases; bases with no gene match: 8. Looked up from germline, CDR1 is MDHEN and CDR2 is SYDVKM. The CDR3 runs 14 residues. CDR3 protein: CASYNRGPNTEAFF. The CDR3 DNA sequence: TGTGCCAGTTATAACAGGGGCCCGAACACTGAAGCTTTCTTT.

The gene calls are TRBV5-6 and TRBJ2-2; D not certain. Per the germline V gene, CDR1 is SGHDT and CDR2 is YYEEEE. V lost 0 bases, J lost 7 bases, and 10 bases lay in between. The CDR3 spans 14 residues. CDR3: CASSLERHFGELFF. CDR3 nucleotides: TGTGCCAGCAGCTTGGAGAGACACTTCGGGGAGCTGTTTTTT.

The J gene is TRBJ2-7, the V gene TRBV12-5, with D perhaps TRBD1 (6 bases). Trimming cost V 1 base and J 1 base, with 8 bases left between them. Germline CDR1 reads LGHNT; CDR2 reads FRNRAP. The CDR3 has 14 residues. CDR3 sequence: CASGLGDTSYEQYF. CDR3 sequence (DNA): TGTGCTAGTGGTTTGGGGGACACGTCCTACGAGCAGTACTTC.

CDR3: CASSPHRLADRPDTQYF. DNA of the CDR3: TGCGCCAGCAGCCCGCACCGACTAGCGGACCGGCCAGATACGCAGTATTTT. The chain has TRBV4-3 and TRBJ2-3; 9 bases agree with TRBD2. The V gene's germline CDR1 is LGHNA and CDR2 YSLEER. V lost 4 bases and J lost 4; bases outside the gene matches: 12. The CDR3 loop spans 17 amino acids.

The V and J genes are TRBV6-1 and TRBJ1-1, with a possible D match to TRBD1 (6 bases). CDR1 MNHNS and CDR2 SASEGT come from the germline V gene. Between the trimmed V and J ends, which lost 6 bases and 0 bases, there was a span of 11 bases. The CDR3 runs 14 residues. The CDR3 sequence is CASSHREMNTEAFF. The CDR3 DNA reads TGTGCCAGCAGCCACAGGGAAATGAACACTGAAGCTTTCTTT.

This chain uses TRBV7-9 with TRBJ1-5; D unresolved. This CDR3 has 13 residues. Trimming took off 5 bases at V and 0 bases at J, with 5 bases between the two ends. CDR1 and CDR2 from the germline V gene are SEHNR and FQNEAQ (reference sequence). The CDR3 region has the DNA TGTGCCAGCAGCACTAGTAGCAATCAGCCCCAGCATTTT. The encoded protein is CASSTSSNQPQHF.

This clone has just one count. The chain has TRBV19 and TRBJ2-5, with D perhaps TRBD1 (6 bases). Germline V CDR1 and CDR2: LNHDA, SQIVND (reference sequence). V lost 5 bases and J 5 bases, leaving 21 bases between the germline ends. This CDR3 has 16 residues. The CDR3 DNA follows: TGTGCCAGTAGTCCCCAGGGGCAGCCTACGAGGGAGACCCAGTACTTC. This encodes CASSPQGQPTRETQYF.

CDR3 protein: CASSGTSGPTDTQYF. The CDR3, as DNA: TGTGCCAGCAGTGGGACTAGCGGCCCCACAGATACGCAGTATTTT. The chain uses TRBV6-1 and TRBJ2-3, with TRBD2 identical over 10 bases. V trimming: 4 bases; J trimming: 2 bases; junction bases outside the gene matches: 3. CDR1 and CDR2 from the germline V gene are MNHNS and SASEGT. The CDR3 is made up of 15 amino acids.

CDR3 residues: CASSLETGGGYGYTF. CDR3 nucleotide sequence: TGTGCCAGCAGCTTAGAGACGGGGGGGGGATATGGCTACACCTTC. This chain links TRBV5-6 with TRBJ1-2; D might be TRBD1 (5 bases). Germline V gives CDR1 SGHDT, CDR2 YYEEEE. The CDR3 has 15 amino acids. V was clipped by 2 bases and J by 5 bases, with 16 bases between them.

This chain links TRBV4-2 with TRBJ2-7; 7 nucleotides line up with TRBD2. The CDR3 totals 18 residues. Germline V gene data show CDR1 as LGHNA and CDR2 as YNFKEQ. Trimming removed 0 bases from V and 4 bases from J; junction bases left unmatched: 15. CDR3 protein: CASSQDRDLETSPYEQYF. The CDR3 DNA reads as TGTGCCAGCAGCCAAGATAGGGACTTGGAGACTAGCCCTTACGAGCAGTACTTC.

The chain employs TRBV5-4 and TRBJ1-1, with unresolved D. Germline-derived CDR1 and CDR2 are SGHNT and YYREEE (reference sequence). This CDR3 spans 12 amino acids. V lost 4 bases and J 1 base, leaving 5 bases between the germline ends. CDR3 amino acids: CASSQSNTEAFF. CDR3 nucleotide sequence: TGTGCCAGCAGCCAGTCGAACACTGAAGCTTTCTTT. The variable domain in full, completed from reference TRBV5-4 and TRBJ1-1, reads ETGVTQSPTHLIKTRGQQVTLRCSSQSGHNTVSWYQQALGQGPQFIFQYYREEENGRGNFPPRFSGLQFPNYSSELNVNALELDDSALYLCASSQSNTEAFFGQGTRLTVV.

The V call is TRBV5-1, the J call TRBJ2-2; weak D call: TRBD1 (5 bases). This CDR3 has 19 amino acids. Germline V gene data show CDR1 as SGHRS and CDR2 as YFSETQ. Trimming cost V 0 bases and J 4 bases, with 22 bases left between them. CDR3 in DNA: TGCGCCAGCAGCTTGGCGTATAAGAGACAGCAGCCCGCCACCGGGGAGCTGTTTTTT. It translates to CASSLAYKRQQPATGELFF.

A remark on this clone: The junction departs from the called germline gene at one end, perhaps through a read error. This chain uses TRBV18 with TRBJ2-5; the match to TRBD1 covers 7 bases. Germline lookup yields CDR1 KGHSH and CDR2 LQKENI. The CDR3 consists of 16 residues. CDR3 protein: CASSAGQAPGEEAQYF. CDR3 DNA sequence: TGTGCCAGCTCAGCTGGACAGGCCCCAGGGGAAGAGGCCCAGTACTTC.

V and J are TRBV5-1 and TRBJ2-7; 7 bases are shared with TRBD1. Germline V CDR1 and CDR2: SGHRS, YFSETQ. V trimming: 4 bases; J trimming: 7 bases; junction bases outside the gene matches: 14. The CDR3 runs 15 residues. The CDR3: CASSLNRGPGQEQYF. The CDR3 nucleotides are TGCGCCAGCAGCCTGAACAGGGGCCCGGGACAGGAGCAGTACTTC.

The table lists this clone with a few counts. This chain links TRBV19 with TRBJ1-2; 8 positions agree with TRBD1. V was clipped by 1 base and J by 2 bases; unmatched bases: 6. From germline, CDR1 is LNHDA and CDR2 SQIVND (reference sequence). The CDR3 consists of 16 residues. The CDR3 here is CASSIVYRGGNYGYTF. The CDR3, as DNA: TGTGCCAGTAGTATAGTATACAGGGGGGGCAACTATGGCTACACCTTC.

This chain links TRBV19 with TRBJ1-1; a possible D gene is TRBD1 (5 bases). CDR3 size: 13 residues. V dropped 8 bases and J dropped 1 base, with 11 bases sitting between them. Germline CDR1 and CDR2: LNHDA and SQIVND (reference sequence). CDR3 DNA sequence: TGTGCCAGTTACGGGGGTTCGAACACTGAAGCTTTCTTT. The encoded protein is CASYGGSNTEAFF.

This chain uses TRBV6-6 with TRBJ2-3; D perhaps matches TRBD2 (6 bases). The germline V and J ends were trimmed by 10 bases and 11 bases, with 19 bases remaining between them. Germline values: CDR1 MNHNY, CDR2 SVGAGI (reference sequence). CDR3 size: 12 residues. The CDR3, as DNA: TGTGCCACCGATCGGGGCGGGAAGGGGCAGTATTTT. Protein sequence: CATDRGGKGQYF.

This sequence joins TRBV7-2 and TRBJ2-1; D is possibly TRBD1 (6 bases). V was pared by 6 bases and J by 2 bases, with 11 bases between. The CDR3 has 14 amino acids. CDR1 and CDR2 from the germline V gene are SGHTA and FQGNSA. In DNA, the CDR3 is TGTGCCAGCAGATGGGGGCAGGCCTACAATGAGCAGTTCTTC. Its translation: CASRWGQAYNEQFF. Full variable domain (missing parts from reference TRBV7-2 and TRBJ2-1): GAGVSQSPSNKVTEKGKDVELRCDPISGHTALYWYRQSLGQGLEFLIYFQGNSAPDKSGLPSDRFSAERTGGSVSTLTIQRTQQEDSAVYLCASRWGQAYNEQFFGPGTRLTVL.

This sequence joins TRBV30 and TRBJ2-1; 11 nucleotides agree with TRBD2. The CDR3 length is 14 residues. CDR1 and CDR2 from the germline V gene are GTSNPN and SVGIG (reference sequence). Trimming at V came to 7 bases and at J to 3 bases, leaving 5 bases not matched to a gene. The CDR3 DNA is TGTGCCTCCCAGACTAGCGGGGACTACAATGAGCAGTTCTTC. It translates to CASQTSGDYNEQFF.

The chain has TRBV28 and TRBJ1-2; a possible D gene is TRBD1 (5 bases). This CDR3 has 15 amino acids. From germline, CDR1 is MDHEN and CDR2 SYDVKM. Trimming pared 2 bases from V and 8 bases from J, leaving 18 bases between. CDR3 coding DNA: TGTGCCAGCAGTTTACCAAGGCGGGGCGCAGGAGGCTACACCTTC. It encodes CASSLPRRGAGGYTF.

The CDR3 loop is CASSSTLQGTEAFF. CDR3 DNA sequence: TGTGCCAGCAGCTCGACCCTACAGGGGACTGAAGCTTTCTTT. This sequence joins TRBV5-4 and TRBJ1-1; TRBD1 agrees at 7 bases. This CDR3 has 14 residues. The ends lost 3 bases at V and 5 bases at J; junction bases unmatched: 7. The V gene's germline CDR1 is SGHNT and CDR2 YYREEE (reference sequence).

The gene calls are TRBV6-1 and TRBJ2-7; 9 positions match TRBD1. The J segment lost 5 bases and the V segment lost 6 bases, leaving 11 bases of the junction unmatched. Germline CDR1 and CDR2: MNHNS and SASEGT. The CDR3 runs to 15 residues. CDR3 region: CASSRSPRTGDEQYF. The CDR3 DNA reads TGTGCCAGCAGCAGAAGCCCCCGGACAGGGGACGAGCAGTACTTC.

This chain uses TRBV5-1 with TRBJ2-7, with a tentative D call TRBD1 (5 bases). V lost 1 base, J lost 2 bases, and 16 bases lay in between. The CDR3 extends over 16 amino acids. Germline CDR1 and CDR2: SGHRS and YFSETQ. The CDR3 is CASSLIIGARPYEQYF. The DNA of the CDR3 is TGCGCCAGCAGCTTGATTATTGGGGCCCGACCCTACGAGCAGTACTTC.

CDR3 DNA: TGTGCCAGCAGCCCGAGCGACAGGGACAATGAGCAGTTCTTC. It encodes CASSPSDRDNEQFF. V is TRBV7-6 and J is TRBJ2-1; 7 bases are a match to TRBD1. The CDR3 has 14 residues. The germline CDR1 and CDR2 sequences are SGHVS and FNYEAQ. Unmatched junction bases numbered 6, after V lost 5 bases and J lost 5 bases.

The genes are TRBV27 and TRBJ2-4; 9 positions agree with TRBD1. V was pared by 3 bases and J by 8 bases, with 11 bases of the junction left unmatched. The CDR3 totals 16 residues. Germline V lookup: CDR1 MNHEY, CDR2 SMNVEV (reference sequence). The CDR3 loop is CASSLPHRTGVDIQYF. The CDR3 nucleotides read TGTGCCAGCAGTTTGCCCCATCGGACAGGGGTAGACATTCAGTACTTC.

This chain joins TRBV5-4 and TRBJ2-5; 15 bases align to TRBD2. The germline V gene has CDR1 SGHNT and CDR2 YYREEE (reference sequence). Trimming removed 4 bases from V and 2 bases from J; junction bases left unmatched: 6. CDR3 length: 17 residues. The CDR3 sequence: CASSTGTSGRWQETQYF. The CDR3 nucleotides read TGTGCCAGCAGCACGGGGACTAGCGGGAGGTGGCAAGAGACCCAGTACTTC.